This T cell receptor (beta chain) appears in the sequencing data of a study of T cells after yellow fever vaccination. Germline lookup yields CDR1 SGHNT and CDR2 YYREEE (reference sequence). Trimming took 4 bases from V and 1 from J, leaving 9 bases between them. The CDR3 sequence is 13 residues long. 5'RACE template switching added a universal primer site and UMIs to TCR cDNA. From the 5' RACE reads, TCRdb called clonotypes with MiXCR, one entry per CDR3 protein. The data contain approximately 250,000 distinct CDR3 sequences, approximately 5.2% of them singletons. The input for sequencing was CD4+ T cells sorted from PBMCs, taken on the day of the yellow fever booster vaccination. The receptor's source is a man younger than 35 who received the YFV17D yellow fever vaccine. J is TRBJ2-7 and V is TRBV5-4; D is uncertain. CDR3 in amino acids: CASSRLGSYEQYF. In DNA, the CDR3 is TGTGCCAGCAGCCGCCTCGGGTCCTACGAGCAGTACTTC.